This T cell receptor (beta chain) was found in a study of human T cells and chemical hapten exposure. In the study overall: Throughout the approximately 25-week study, diphenylcyclopropenone was applied weekly to the patients' scalps. Study outcomes and limitations: Expanded TCRs grouped into significantly more large CDR3 similarity clusters than controls produced. Patch test score tracked positively with PT1 expanded TCR counts.

Points on this clonotype: As yet, its antigen is unknown.

The ends were cut back, 1 base at V and 2 bases at J, with 20 bases in the middle. Germline V gene sequence: CDR1 LGHNA, CDR2 YSLEER. This CDR3 region has 18 residues. Indicated time point: patch test 1, 2 weeks after DPC sensitization. Treatment specified: therapeutic diphenylcyclopropenone sensitization with weekly scalp DPC. From the RACE reads, TCRdb called clonotypes with MiXCR, one entry per CDR3 protein. The sample has about 110,000 distinct CDR3 sequences; approximately 10% are singletons. Sequencing used whole blood, obtained in connection with sensitization to the hapten diphenylcyclopropenone (DPC). The clonotype comes from a middle-aged woman with alopecia areata. Some clones in this sample may be carry-over from other donors' samples. This chain connects TRBV4-3 to TRBJ1-1; D not certain. The chain's CDR3 is CASSQVIRRNPTNTEAFF. The CDR3 nucleotides read TGCGCCAGCAGCCAAGTAATCAGACGGAACCCTACCAACACTGAAGCTTTCTTT.